The present entry profiles one TCR beta chain with its context. What it binds is unknown. TCRdb recomputed calls from the 5' RACE reads with MiXCR, one row per CDR3 protein. The table lists 1.5 million to 2 million distinct CDR3 sequences, 25% to 35% of them singletons. These data originate in a study of identical twins. Study-wide findings and caveats: Insertions were fewer in abundant cord blood beta clonotypes, whereas memory repertoires showed none of this pattern. Without tracking the same donors, conclusions rested on cross-sectional statistical analysis. Beta out-of-frame sequences displayed a weaker excess of sharing between twins.

All donors comprised healthy Caucasians. The TCR was taken from a newborn girl in good health. Sequencing used cord blood.

The CDR3 sequence is CATSRAGYSNQPQHF. CDR3 sequence (DNA): TGTGCCACCAGCAGAGCAGGGTATAGCAATCAGCCCCAGCATTTT. This chain uses TRBV15 with TRBJ1-5, with D maybe TRBD1 (5 bases). Germline V gene data show CDR1 as LNHNV and CDR2 as YYDKDF (reference sequence). The CDR3 has 15 residues. Trimming took off 1 base at V and 0 bases at J, with 7 bases between the two ends.